This TCR beta chain was sequenced during a study of blood T cell repertoires in COVID-19 (dated by TCRdb to about 2020). Broadly, across the study: Samples covering the acute and convalescent phases of COVID-19 were provided by collaborators in the United States, Italy and Spain. Nearly every sample came with metadata listing a de-identified subject ID, COVID-19 status, age in years and sex. The repertoires were made available in a free public database intended to serve as a resource for research on the immune response to SARS-CoV-2. Samples came from the ongoing ImmuneRACE study (first 160 participants) plus 1,254 subjects from 6 global collaborators. The material from the prospective study consisted of cDNA or gDNA derived from T cells, B-cell-depleted T cells, or PBMCs. The dataset comprised deeply sampled blood TCRbeta repertoires from subjects exposed to, actively infected with, or recovered from COVID-19. HLA class I and class II types, where available, came from metadata supplied by the sample provider rather than from assay-based typing. Study-wide conclusions, independent of this receptor: How much clinical and demographic metadata was included differed by source and by participant, and the metadata was provided uncurated.

The immunoSEQ Assay, a bias-controlled multiplex PCR, was used to amplify TCRbeta CDR3 regions from genomic DNA. Per the authors' processing: The number of nucleated cells in each sample was estimated by amplification of reference gene primers within the assay. To quantify the absolute abundance of each unique TCRbeta CDR3 rearrangement, sequence reads were collapsed and filtered. For each sample, productive Simpson clonality was calculated by taking the square root of Simpson's diversity index across productive rearrangements. This immuneACCESS table, as held by TCRdb, lists in-frame sequences with V and J called but not all clones. Of the missing ones, under half trace to an unresolved V gene in checked studies; the others have no known cause. V and J calls and clone size are those listed in that table; D and trimming were worked out from the DNA. This sample lists 310,000 or so clones; roughly 89% were detected once. Around 8.9% of the sample comes from the top ten.

Participants in the prospective study were enrolled through a virtual design, were aged about 18 to 100 years, and lived in about two dozen United States geographic areas. Cohort assignment in the prospective study relied on participant-reported clinical history from a screening survey and a study questionnaire. ImmuneRACE Cohort 3 recovered participants were defined by two consecutive negative NP/OP PCR tests, healthcare professional clearance, or symptom resolution. Each participant in the prospective study had whole blood, serum and a nasopharyngeal or oropharyngeal swab collected by mobile phlebotomists. Over a roughly 2-month period, participants in the prospective study had the option of providing additional blood draws and questionnaires. Before DNA extraction, blood samples from the prospective study were shipped at room temperature or frozen. From the germline V gene, CDR1 is LGHNA and CDR2 is YNFKEQ. Its CDR3 holds 15 amino acids, cysteine through phenylalanine. Only CDR3 DNA is held: 45 bases, read in frame from base 1. Unmatched junction bases come to 6, with V trimmed by 2 bases and J by 3 bases.

To note about this clone: Its antigen remains undetermined. No per-base quality is available; no much larger clone lies one base away.

The sample comprised PBMCs or T cells enriched from blood (not recorded which). This clonotype originated in a woman younger than 35 who had recovered from COVID-19. This receptor chain uses TRBV4-2 and TRBJ1-1, with 7 middle bases fitting TRBD1. The DNA sequence follows: TGTGCCAGCAGCCAATACAGGGGTTCGTACACTGAAGCTTTCTTT. Its protein is CASSQYRGSYTEAFF.